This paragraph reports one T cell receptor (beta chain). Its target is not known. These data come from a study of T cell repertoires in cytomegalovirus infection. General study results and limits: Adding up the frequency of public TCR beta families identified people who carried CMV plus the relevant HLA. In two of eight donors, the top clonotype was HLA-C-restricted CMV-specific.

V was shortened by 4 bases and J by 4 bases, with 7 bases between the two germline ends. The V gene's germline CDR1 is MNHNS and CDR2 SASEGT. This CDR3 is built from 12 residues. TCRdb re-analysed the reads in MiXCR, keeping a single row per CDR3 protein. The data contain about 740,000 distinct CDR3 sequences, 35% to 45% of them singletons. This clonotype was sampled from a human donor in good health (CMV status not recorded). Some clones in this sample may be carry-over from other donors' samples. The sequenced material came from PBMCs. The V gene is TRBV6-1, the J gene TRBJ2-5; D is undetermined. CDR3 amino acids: CASSGRLETQYF. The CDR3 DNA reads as TGTGCCAGCAGTGGGCGTCTAGAGACCCAGTACTTC.